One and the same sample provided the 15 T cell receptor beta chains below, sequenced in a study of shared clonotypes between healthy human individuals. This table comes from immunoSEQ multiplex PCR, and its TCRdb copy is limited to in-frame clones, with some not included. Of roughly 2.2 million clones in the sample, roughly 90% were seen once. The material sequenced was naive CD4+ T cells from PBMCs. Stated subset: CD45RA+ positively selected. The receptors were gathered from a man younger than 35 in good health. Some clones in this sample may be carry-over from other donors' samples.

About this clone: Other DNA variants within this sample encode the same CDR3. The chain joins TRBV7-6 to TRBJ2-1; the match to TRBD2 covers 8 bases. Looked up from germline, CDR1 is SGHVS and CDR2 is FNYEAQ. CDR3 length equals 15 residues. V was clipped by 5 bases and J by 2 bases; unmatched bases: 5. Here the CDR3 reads CASSLGLAAYNEQFF. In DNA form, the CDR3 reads TGTGCCAGCAGCCTAGGACTAGCCGCCTACAATGAGCAGTTCTTC.

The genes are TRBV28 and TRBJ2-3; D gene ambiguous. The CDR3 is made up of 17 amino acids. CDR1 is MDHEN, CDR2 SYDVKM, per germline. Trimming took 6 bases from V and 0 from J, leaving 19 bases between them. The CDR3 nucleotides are TGTGCCAGCAGCCTCCCGACTTCCAGAACTAGCACAGATACGCAGTATTTT. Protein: CASSLPTSRTSTDTQYF.

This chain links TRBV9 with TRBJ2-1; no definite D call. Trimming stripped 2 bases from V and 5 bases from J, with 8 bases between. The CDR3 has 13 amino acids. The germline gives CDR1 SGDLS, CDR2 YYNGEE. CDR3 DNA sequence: TGTGCCAGCAGCGTTGGGGTAGACAATGAGCAGTTCTTC. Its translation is CASSVGVDNEQFF. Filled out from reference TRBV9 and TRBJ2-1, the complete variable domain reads DSGVTQTPKHLITATGQRVTLRCSPRSGDLSVYWYQQSLDQGLQFLIQYYNGEERAKGNILERFSAQQFPDLHSELNLSSLELGDSALYFCASSVGVDNEQFFGPGTRLTVL.

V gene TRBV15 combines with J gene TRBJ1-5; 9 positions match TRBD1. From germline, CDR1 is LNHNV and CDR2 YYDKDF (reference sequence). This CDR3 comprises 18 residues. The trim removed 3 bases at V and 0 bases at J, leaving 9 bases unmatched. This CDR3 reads CATSRDRGNPYSNQPQHF. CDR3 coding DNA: TGTGCCACCAGCAGGGACAGGGGCAACCCCTATAGCAATCAGCCCCAGCATTTT.

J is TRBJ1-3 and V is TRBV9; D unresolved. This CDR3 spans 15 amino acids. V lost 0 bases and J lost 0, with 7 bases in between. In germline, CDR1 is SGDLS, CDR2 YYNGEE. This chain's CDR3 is CASSVDSLSGNTIYF. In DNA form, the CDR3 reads TGTGCCAGCAGCGTAGACAGCCTCTCTGGAAACACCATATATTTT.

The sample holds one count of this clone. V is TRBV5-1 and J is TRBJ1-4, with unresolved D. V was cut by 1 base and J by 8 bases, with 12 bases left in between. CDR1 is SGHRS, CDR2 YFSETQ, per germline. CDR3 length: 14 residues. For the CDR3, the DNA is TGCGCCAGCAGCTTGACGGCCGGTAGGGAAAAACTGTTTTTT. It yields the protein CASSLTAGREKLFF.

The CDR3 loop reads CASSLHRRINRDEQFF. The CDR3 DNA sequence: TGTGCCAGCAGTTTACACCGCCGTATCAATCGGGATGAGCAGTTCTTC. J is TRBJ2-1 and V is TRBV27; D is uncertain. The CDR3 runs to 16 residues. V shed 2 bases and J shed 8 bases, with 19 bases lying between them. Germline CDR1 reads MNHEY; CDR2 reads SMNVEV (reference sequence).

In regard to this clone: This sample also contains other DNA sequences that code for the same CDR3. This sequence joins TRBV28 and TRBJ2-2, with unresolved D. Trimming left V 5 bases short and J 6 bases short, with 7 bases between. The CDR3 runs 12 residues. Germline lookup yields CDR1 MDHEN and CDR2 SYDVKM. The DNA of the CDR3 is TGTGCCAGCAGTCCCCCGTCCGGGGAGCTGTTTTTT. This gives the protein CASSPPSGELFF.

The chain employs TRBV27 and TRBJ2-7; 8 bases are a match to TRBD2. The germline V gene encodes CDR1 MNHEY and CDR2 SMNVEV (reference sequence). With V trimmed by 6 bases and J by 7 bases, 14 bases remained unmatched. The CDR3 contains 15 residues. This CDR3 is CASRPLAGSLWEQYF. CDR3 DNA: TGTGCCAGCAGACCCTTAGCGGGATCCCTTTGGGAGCAGTACTTC.

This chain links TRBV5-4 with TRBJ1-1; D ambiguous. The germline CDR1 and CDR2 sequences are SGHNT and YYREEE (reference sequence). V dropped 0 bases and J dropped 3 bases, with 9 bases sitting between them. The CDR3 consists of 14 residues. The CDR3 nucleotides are TGTGCCAGCAGCTTGGACGGGAGTTACACTGAAGCTTTCTTT. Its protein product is CASSLDGSYTEAFF.

CDR3 nucleotide sequence: TGCGCCAGCAGCTTCTGGGGTTCCGGGGAGCTGTTTTTT. It specifies CASSFWGSGELFF. J is TRBJ2-2 and V is TRBV5-1, with no clear D. The CDR3 loop spans 13 amino acids. The V end lost 2 bases, the J end lost 6 bases, and 8 bases lay between the germline ends. From germline, CDR1 is SGHRS and CDR2 YFSETQ.

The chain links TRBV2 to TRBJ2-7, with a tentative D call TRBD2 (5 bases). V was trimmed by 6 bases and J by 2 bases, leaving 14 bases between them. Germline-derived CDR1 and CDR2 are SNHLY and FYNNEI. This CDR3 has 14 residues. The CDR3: CASRASAEPYEQYF. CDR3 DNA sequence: TGTGCCAGCAGGGCCTCAGCGGAGCCCTACGAGCAGTACTTC.

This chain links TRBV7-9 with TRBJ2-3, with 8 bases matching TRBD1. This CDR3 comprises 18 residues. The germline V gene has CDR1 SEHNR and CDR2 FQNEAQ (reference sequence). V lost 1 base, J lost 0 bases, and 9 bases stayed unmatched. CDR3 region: CASSLGATGDASTDTQYF. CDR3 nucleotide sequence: TGTGCCAGCAGCTTAGGGGCGACAGGGGACGCTAGCACAGATACGCAGTATTTT.

DNA of the CDR3: TGTGCCAGCAGCCCACAGCCCGTTTTCGCCGGGGAGCTGTTTTTT. Protein product: CASSPQPVFAGELFF. The V and J genes are TRBV7-3 and TRBJ2-2, with D uncertain. V was pared by 5 bases and J by 6 bases, with 16 bases between. Germline lookup yields CDR1 SGHTA and CDR2 FQGTGA. The CDR3 loop spans 15 amino acids.

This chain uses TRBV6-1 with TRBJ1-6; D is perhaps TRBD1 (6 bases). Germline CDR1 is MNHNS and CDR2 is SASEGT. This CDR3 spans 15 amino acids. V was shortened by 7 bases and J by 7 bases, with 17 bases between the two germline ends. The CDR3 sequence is CASTGQKTQNSPLHF. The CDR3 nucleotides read TGTGCCAGCACCGGACAGAAAACCCAGAATTCACCCCTCCACTTT.